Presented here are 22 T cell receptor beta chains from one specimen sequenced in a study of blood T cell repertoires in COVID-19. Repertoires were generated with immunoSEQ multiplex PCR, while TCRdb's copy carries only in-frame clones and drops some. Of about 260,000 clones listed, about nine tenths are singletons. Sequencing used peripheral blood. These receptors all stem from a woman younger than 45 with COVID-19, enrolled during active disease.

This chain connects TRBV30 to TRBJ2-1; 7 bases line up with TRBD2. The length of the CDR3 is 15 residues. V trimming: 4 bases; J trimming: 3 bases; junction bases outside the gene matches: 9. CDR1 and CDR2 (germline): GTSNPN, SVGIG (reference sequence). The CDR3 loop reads CAWTGGYNYYNEQFF. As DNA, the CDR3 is TGTGCCTGGACGGGGGGTTACAACTACTACAATGAGCAGTTCTTC.

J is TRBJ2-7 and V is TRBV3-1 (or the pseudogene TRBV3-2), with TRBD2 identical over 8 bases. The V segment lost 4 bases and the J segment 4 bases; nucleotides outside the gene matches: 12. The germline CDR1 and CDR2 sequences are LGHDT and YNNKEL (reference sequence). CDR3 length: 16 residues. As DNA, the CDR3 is TGTGCCAGCAGCCCCCGGGGGGGGCCGAGGGCGTACGAGCAGTACTTC. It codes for CASSPRGGPRAYEQYF.

The CDR3 coding sequence is TGTGCCAGCAGCCAATTTGGCGGGAGGGTGGACACCGGGGAGCTGTTTTTT. This encodes CASSQFGGRVDTGELFF. The J gene is TRBJ2-2, the V gene TRBV3-1 (or the pseudogene TRBV3-2), with 9 bases lining up with TRBD2. CDR3 length equals 17 residues. The V and J ends lost 2 bases and 3 bases, in that order; junction bases with no gene match: 7. CDR1 and CDR2 (germline): LGHDT, YNNKEL (reference sequence).

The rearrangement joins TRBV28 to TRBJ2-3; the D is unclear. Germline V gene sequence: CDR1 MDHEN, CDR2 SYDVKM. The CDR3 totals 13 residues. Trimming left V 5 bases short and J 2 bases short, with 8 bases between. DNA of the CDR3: TGTGCCAGCAGTACGACAAACACAGATACGCAGTATTTT. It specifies CASSTTNTDTQYF.

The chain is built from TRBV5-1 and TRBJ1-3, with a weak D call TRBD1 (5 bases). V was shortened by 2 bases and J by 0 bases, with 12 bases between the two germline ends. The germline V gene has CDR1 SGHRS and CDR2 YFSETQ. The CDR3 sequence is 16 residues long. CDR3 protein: CASSFGTSSSGNTIYF. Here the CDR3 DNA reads TGCGCCAGCAGCTTCGGGACTTCGAGCTCTGGAAACACCATATATTTT.

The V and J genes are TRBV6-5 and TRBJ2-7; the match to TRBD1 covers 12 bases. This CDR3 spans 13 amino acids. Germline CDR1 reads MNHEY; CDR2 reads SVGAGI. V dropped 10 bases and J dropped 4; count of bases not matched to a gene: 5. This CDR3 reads CATMGQGAYEQYF. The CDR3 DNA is TGTGCCACAATGGGACAGGGGGCATACGAGCAGTACTTC.

CDR3 region: CASSASGRGNTGELFF. CDR3 in DNA: TGTGCCAGCAGTGCTAGCGGGAGAGGGAACACCGGGGAGCTGTTTTTT. The genes are TRBV25-1 and TRBJ2-2, with 10 bases identical to TRBD2. The germline V gene has CDR1 MGHDK and CDR2 SYGVNS. The CDR3 contains 16 residues. The trim removed 4 bases at V and 1 base at J, leaving 3 bases unmatched. The whole variable domain, filled in from reference TRBV25-1 and TRBJ2-2, reads EADIYQTPRYLVIGTGKKITLECSQTMGHDKMYWYQQDPGMELHLIHYSYGVNSTEKGDLSSESTVSRIRTEHFPLTLESARPSHTSQYLCASSASGRGNTGELFFGEGSRLTVL.

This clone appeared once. CDR3 amino acids: CASSTGTYNTGELFF. CDR3 coding DNA: TGTGCCAGCAGCACCGGGACTTACAACACCGGGGAGCTGTTTTTT. The chain carries TRBV5-8 and TRBJ2-2, with a possible D match to TRBD2 (6 bases). The germline V gene has CDR1 SGHTS and CDR2 YDEGEE. This CDR3 comprises 15 residues. V was trimmed by 4 bases and J by 2 bases, leaving 12 bases between them.

The DNA of the CDR3 is TGTGCCAGCAGGCCAGGGGGCCACAATGAGCAGTTCTTC. This translates into CASRPGGHNEQFF. The genes are TRBV12-3 or TRBV12-4 and TRBJ2-1; 8 nucleotides align to TRBD1. Unmatched junction bases numbered 3, after V lost 6 bases and J lost 5 bases. The CDR3 spans 13 residues.

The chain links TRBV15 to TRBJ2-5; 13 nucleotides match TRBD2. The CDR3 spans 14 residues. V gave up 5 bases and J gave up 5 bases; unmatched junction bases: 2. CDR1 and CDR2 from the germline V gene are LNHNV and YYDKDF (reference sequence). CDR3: CATSGLAGVETQYF. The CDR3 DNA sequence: TGTGCCACCAGCGGACTAGCGGGAGTCGAGACCCAGTACTTC.

CDR3 sequence reads: CAWGLAGGFSGELFF. CDR3 DNA: TGTGCCTGGGGGCTAGCGGGAGGATTCTCCGGGGAGCTGTTTTTT. The chain combines TRBV30 with TRBJ2-2; 11 bases are shared with TRBD2. In germline, CDR1 is GTSNPN, CDR2 SVGIG (reference sequence). With 5 bases clipped from V and 6 bases from J, the junction kept 8 bases outside the gene matches. The CDR3 spans 15 residues.

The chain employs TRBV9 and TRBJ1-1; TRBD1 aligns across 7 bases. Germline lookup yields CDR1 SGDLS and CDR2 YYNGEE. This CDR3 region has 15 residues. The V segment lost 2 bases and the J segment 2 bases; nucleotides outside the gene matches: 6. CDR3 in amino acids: CASSVGQVSNTEAFF. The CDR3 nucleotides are TGTGCCAGCAGCGTCGGACAGGTCTCAAACACTGAAGCTTTCTTT. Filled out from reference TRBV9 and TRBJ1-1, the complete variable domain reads DSGVTQTPKHLITATGQRVTLRCSPRSGDLSVYWYQQSLDQGLQFLIQYYNGEERAKGNILERFSAQQFPDLHSELNLSSLELGDSALYFCASSVGQVSNTEAFFGQGTRLTVV.

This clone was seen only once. CDR3 in amino acids: CASSFRVQETQYF. In DNA, the CDR3 is TGTGCCAGCAGCTTCCGGGTCCAAGAGACCCAGTACTTC. The chain is built from TRBV7-2 and TRBJ2-5; D unresolved. Germline CDR1 and CDR2: SGHTA and FQGNSA. V lost 3 bases and J lost 1, with 6 bases in between. This CDR3 spans 13 amino acids.

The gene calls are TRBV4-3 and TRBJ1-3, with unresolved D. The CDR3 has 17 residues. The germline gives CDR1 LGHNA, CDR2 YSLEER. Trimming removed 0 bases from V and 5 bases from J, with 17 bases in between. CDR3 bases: TGCGCCAGCAGCCAAGATGGAGGAGAGGGAATTAGAAACACCATATATTTT. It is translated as CASSQDGGEGIRNTIYF.

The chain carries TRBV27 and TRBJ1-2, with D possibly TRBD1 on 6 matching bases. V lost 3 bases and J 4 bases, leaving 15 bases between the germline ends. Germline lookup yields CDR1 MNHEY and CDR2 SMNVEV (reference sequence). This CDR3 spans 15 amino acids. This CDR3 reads CASSFFGGGGYGYTF. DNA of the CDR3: TGTGCCAGCAGTTTCTTTGGGGGGGGCGGCTATGGCTACACCTTC.

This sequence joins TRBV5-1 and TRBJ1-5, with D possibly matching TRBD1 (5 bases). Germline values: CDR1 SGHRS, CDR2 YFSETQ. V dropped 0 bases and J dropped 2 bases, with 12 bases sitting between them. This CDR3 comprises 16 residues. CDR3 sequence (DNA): TGCGCCAGCAGCTTGGCAGGGCCTTTTGGCAATCAGCCCCAGCATTTT. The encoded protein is CASSLAGPFGNQPQHF.

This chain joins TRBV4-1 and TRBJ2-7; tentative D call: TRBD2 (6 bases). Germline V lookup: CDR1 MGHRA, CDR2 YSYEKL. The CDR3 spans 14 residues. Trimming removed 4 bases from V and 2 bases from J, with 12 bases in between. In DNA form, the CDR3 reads TGCGCCAGCAGCCCCCTTGCGGGGACCTACGAGCAGTACTTC. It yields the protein CASSPLAGTYEQYF.

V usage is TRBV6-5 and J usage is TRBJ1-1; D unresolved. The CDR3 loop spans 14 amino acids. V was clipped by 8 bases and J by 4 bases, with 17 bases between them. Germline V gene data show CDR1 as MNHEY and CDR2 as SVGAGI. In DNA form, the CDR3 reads TGTGCCAGCCGCCGCCAAATTAGAGGCACTGAAGCTTTCTTT. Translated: CASRRQIRGTEAFF.

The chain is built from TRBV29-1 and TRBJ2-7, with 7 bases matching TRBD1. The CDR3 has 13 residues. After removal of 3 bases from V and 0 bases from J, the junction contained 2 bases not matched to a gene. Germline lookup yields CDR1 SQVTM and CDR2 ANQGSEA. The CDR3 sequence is CSVDRGNSYEQYF. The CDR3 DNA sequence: TGCAGCGTTGACAGGGGGAACTCCTACGAGCAGTACTTC.

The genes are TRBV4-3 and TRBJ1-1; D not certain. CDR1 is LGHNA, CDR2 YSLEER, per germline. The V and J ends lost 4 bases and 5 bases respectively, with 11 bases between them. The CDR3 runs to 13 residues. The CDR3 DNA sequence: TGCGCCAGCAGCCTTCGTGGAGGGACTGAAGCTTTCTTT. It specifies CASSLRGGTEAFF.

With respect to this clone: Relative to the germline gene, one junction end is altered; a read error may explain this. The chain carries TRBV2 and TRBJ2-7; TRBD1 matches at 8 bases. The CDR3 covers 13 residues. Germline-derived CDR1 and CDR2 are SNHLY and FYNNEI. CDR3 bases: TGTGCCAGCAGTGCTGGACAGGGTTCCCTGCCGCGATTC. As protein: CASSAGQGSLPRF.

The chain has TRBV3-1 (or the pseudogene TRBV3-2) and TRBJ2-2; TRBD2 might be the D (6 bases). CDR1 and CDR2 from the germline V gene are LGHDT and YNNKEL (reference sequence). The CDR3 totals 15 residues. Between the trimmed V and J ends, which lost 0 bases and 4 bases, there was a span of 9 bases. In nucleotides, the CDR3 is TGTGCCAGCAGCCAAGAGCGGGAATTCACCGGGGAGCTGTTTTTT. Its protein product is CASSQEREFTGELFF.